The 21 T cell receptor beta chains below come from one sample, sequenced in a study of blood T cell repertoires in COVID-19. The method was immunoSEQ multiplex PCR; TCRdb's version includes in-frame clones alone and lacks a portion of them. The sample includes around 260,000 clones, around nine tenths of them seen just once. Sequenced sample: peripheral blood. The receptors come from a woman in her seventies with COVID-19, enrolled during active disease.

The chain is built from TRBV5-4 and TRBJ2-7, with D possibly being TRBD1 (5 bases). Trimming shortened V by 0 bases and J by 2 bases, and 9 bases separated the two germline ends. Per germline, CDR1 SGHNT and CDR2 YYREEE (reference sequence). The CDR3 length is 14 residues. The CDR3 bases are TGTGCCAGCAGCTTGGACAGGTATCCCTACGAGCAGTACTTC. The encoded protein is CASSLDRYPYEQYF.

The rearrangement uses TRBV7-8 and TRBJ2-2, with 8 bases lining up with TRBD2. The CDR3 has 16 amino acids. Germline assignment: CDR1 SGHVS and CDR2 FQNEAQ. The V gene end was trimmed by 5 bases and the J gene end by 2 bases; junction bases not matched to a gene: 7. CDR3 protein: CASSEAGLGNTGELFF. The CDR3 region has the DNA TGTGCCAGCAGCGAAGCGGGACTAGGAAACACCGGGGAGCTGTTTTTT. The full variable domain, with the rest looked up from reference TRBV7-8 and TRBJ2-2, is GAGVSQSPRYKVAKRGQDVALRCDPISGHVSLFWYQQALGQGPEFLTYFQNEAQLDKSGLPSDRFFAERPEGSVSTLKIQRTQQEDSAVYLCASSEAGLGNTGELFFGEGSRLTVL.

V and J are TRBV11-3 and TRBJ2-3; 7 nucleotides align to TRBD1. CDR3 length equals 15 residues. V lost 3 bases and J lost 1; bases outside the gene matches: 4. Germline loops: CDR1 SGHNT, CDR2 YENEEA. CDR3 DNA: TGTGCCAGCAGCTTGTTCGGACAGGGCACAGATACGCAGTATTTT. It translates to CASSLFGQGTDTQYF. Full variable domain (rest looked up from reference TRBV11-3 and TRBJ2-3): EAGVVQSPRYKIIEKKQPVAFWCNPISGHNTLYWYLQNLGQGPELLIRYENEEAVDDSQLPKDRFSAERLKGVDSTLKIQPAELGDSAVYLCASSLFGQGTDTQYFGPGTRLTVL.

V and J are TRBV7-9 and TRBJ2-3; unclear D gene. The CDR3 runs 14 residues. In germline, CDR1 is SEHNR, CDR2 FQNEAQ (reference sequence). V dropped 1 base and J dropped 5 bases, with 10 bases sitting between them. The CDR3 bases are TGTGCCAGCAGCTTAGTACAGATACGAGATACGCAGTATTTT. Translated: CASSLVQIRDTQYF. The variable domain in full, completed from reference TRBV7-9 and TRBJ2-3, reads DTGVSQNPRHKITKRGQNVTFRCDPISEHNRLYWYRQTLGQGPEFLTYFQNEAQLEKSRLLSDRFSAERPKGSFSTLEIQRTEQGDSAMYLCASSLVQIRDTQYFGPGTRLTVL.

V usage is TRBV5-1 and J usage is TRBJ2-2, with 7 bases fitting TRBD2. Germline CDR1 SGHRS, CDR2 YFSETQ. The trim removed 4 bases at V and 5 bases at J, leaving 8 bases unmatched. The CDR3 is made up of 15 amino acids. CDR3 bases: TGCGCCAGCAGCCCAGGGAGGGTTGGGACCGGGGAGCTGTTTTTT. Translating it yields CASSPGRVGTGELFF.

The chain employs TRBV4-3 and TRBJ2-7, with D possibly being TRBD2 (5 bases). Per the germline V gene, CDR1 is LGHNA and CDR2 is YSLEER. The ends were cut back, 2 bases at V and 6 bases at J, with 14 bases in the middle. The CDR3 totals 14 residues. In nucleotides, the CDR3 is TGCGCCAGCAGCCAAAAGAGGGTAGGTGGCGAGCAGTACTTC. It yields the protein CASSQKRVGGEQYF.

The chain has TRBV12-5 and TRBJ2-1; D is perhaps TRBD1 (5 bases). V was cut by 7 bases and J by 7 bases, with 11 bases left in between. This CDR3 region has 12 residues. Germline assignment: CDR1 LGHNT and CDR2 FRNRAP. CDR3 DNA sequence: TGTGCTAGTGCCCGGCACAGGAATGAGCAGTTCTTC. It yields the protein CASARHRNEQFF.

The gene calls are TRBV2 and TRBJ1-5, with 7 nucleotides matching TRBD1. Germline assignment: CDR1 SNHLY and CDR2 FYNNEI. V gave up 3 bases and J gave up 5 bases; unmatched junction bases: 7. CDR3 size: 15 residues. The CDR3 spells CASSDTGVGYQPQHF. CDR3 sequence (DNA): TGTGCCAGCAGTGATACAGGGGTCGGGTATCAGCCCCAGCATTTT.

CDR3 bases: TGTGCCAGCAGTGTTCGGACAGGGGGGGCCGGGGAGCTGTTTTTT. It codes for CASSVRTGGAGELFF. This rearrangement joins TRBV2 to TRBJ2-2; 10 nucleotides agree with TRBD1. After removal of 4 bases from V and 6 bases from J, the junction contained 5 bases not matched to a gene. The CDR3 consists of 15 residues. The germline gives CDR1 SNHLY, CDR2 FYNNEI.

The chain has TRBV19 and TRBJ1-1, with 7 bases identical to TRBD1. Trimming at V came to 11 bases and at J to 3 bases, leaving 9 bases not matched to a gene. CDR1 is LNHDA, CDR2 SQIVND, per germline (reference sequence). CDR3 length: 13 amino acids. CDR3 sequence: CASRTGLYTEAFF. The CDR3 bases are TGTGCCTCTAGGACAGGTTTGTACACTGAAGCTTTCTTT.

The rearrangement uses TRBV18 and TRBJ1-1; 9 bases are a match to TRBD1. J lost 5 bases, V lost 3 bases, and 7 bases had no gene match. This CDR3 comprises 15 residues. Germline-derived CDR1 and CDR2 are KGHSH and LQKENI. CDR3 nucleotide sequence: TGTGCCAGCTCACCGGGGACAGGGAGTTTGACTGAAGCTTTCTTT. Translating it yields CASSPGTGSLTEAFF.

The V gene is TRBV6-2 or TRBV6-3, the J gene TRBJ2-2; 10 bases line up with TRBD2. J lost 2 bases, V lost 5 bases, and 2 bases had no gene match. The CDR3 covers 15 residues. Germline V gives CDR1 MNHEY, CDR2 SVGEGT. CDR3 sequence: CASSRTSGNTGELFF. CDR3 in DNA: TGTGCCAGCAGTCGGACTAGCGGAAACACCGGGGAGCTGTTTTTT.

The chain carries TRBV27 and TRBJ1-6; weak D call: TRBD1 (5 bases). Trimming cost V 1 base and J 7 bases, with 11 bases left between them. This CDR3 is 15 amino acids long. Germline assignment: CDR1 MNHEY and CDR2 SMNVEV (reference sequence). The CDR3 region is CASSLFRGGNSPLHF. CDR3 DNA sequence: TGTGCCAGCAGTTTATTTAGGGGTGGGAATTCACCCCTCCACTTT.

This chain connects TRBV4-3 to TRBJ2-1, with a possible D match to TRBD2 (5 bases). Trimming pared 2 bases from V and 8 bases from J, leaving 13 bases between. The CDR3 is made up of 14 amino acids. Germline lookup yields CDR1 LGHNA and CDR2 YSLEER. CDR3 sequence: CASSQTLGRDEQFF. CDR3 nucleotides: TGCGCCAGCAGCCAAACACTAGGCCGGGATGAGCAGTTCTTC.

Written as DNA, the CDR3 is TGTGCCTGCCGAGCGGACAGTTTAAATTCACCCCTCCACTTT. Protein sequence: CACRADSLNSPLHF. The chain couples TRBV30 to TRBJ1-6, with D tentatively TRBD1 (6 bases). The CDR3 is 14 residues long. Germline V gives CDR1 GTSNPN, CDR2 SVGIG (reference sequence). The V gene lost 6 bases and the J gene lost 7 bases, with 16 bases spanning the gap.

The chain recombines TRBV24-1 with TRBJ2-1; 12 nucleotides align to TRBD2. CDR1 is KGHDR and CDR2 is SFDVKD in the germline V gene. The junction had 6 bases not matched to a gene; V was cut back by 6 bases and J by 7 bases. CDR3 size: 15 residues. CDR3 bases: TGTGCCACCAGTTTAGGACTAGCGGGACCAAATGAGCAGTTCTTC. Translation gives CATSLGLAGPNEQFF.

This rearrangement joins TRBV6-6 to TRBJ2-3; D ambiguous. CDR1 is MNHNY and CDR2 is SVGAGI in the germline V gene (reference sequence). The CDR3 is 15 residues long. Deletions cut 2 bases from V and 0 bases from J, with 9 bases between. The CDR3 region has the DNA TGTGCCAGCAGTTACCCCCAGAGGAGCACAGATACGCAGTATTTT. This encodes CASSYPQRSTDTQYF.

The V call is TRBV18, the J call TRBJ1-5; D gene unclear. The V gene lost 2 bases and the J gene lost 2 bases, with 4 bases spanning the gap. The CDR3 sequence is 13 residues long. Germline CDR1 KGHSH, CDR2 LQKENI. The CDR3 DNA is TGTGCCAGCTCACCAGGCCGCAATCAGCCCCAGCATTTT. The encoded protein is CASSPGRNQPQHF.

This clone appeared a single time. The V call is TRBV5-4, the J call TRBJ2-3; 8 nucleotides line up with TRBD1. V shed 4 bases, J shed 9 bases, and the junction held 4 bases outside the gene matches. The CDR3 consists of 12 residues. Germline-derived CDR1 and CDR2 are SGHNT and YYREEE (reference sequence). CDR3 sequence reads: CASSPDRVTQYF. CDR3 coding DNA: TGTGCCAGCAGCCCGGACAGGGTAACGCAGTATTTT.

CDR3 loop: CASSLGSRADTQYF. As DNA, the CDR3 is TGTGCCAGCAGCTTAGGTAGCCGGGCAGATACGCAGTATTTT. The V call is TRBV11-3, the J call TRBJ2-3; unclear D gene. Germline CDR1 is SGHNT and CDR2 is YENEEA. Trimming shortened V by 1 base and J by 4 bases, and 9 bases separated the two germline ends. The CDR3 covers 14 residues.

V is TRBV14 and J is TRBJ2-5; D is unclear. The CDR3 extends over 13 amino acids. Germline CDR1 and CDR2: SGHDN and FVKESK. V lost 1 base and J lost 4, with 7 bases in between. The CDR3 protein is CASSQGDRETQYF. DNA for the CDR3: TGTGCCAGCAGCCAAGGAGATAGAGAGACCCAGTACTTC.